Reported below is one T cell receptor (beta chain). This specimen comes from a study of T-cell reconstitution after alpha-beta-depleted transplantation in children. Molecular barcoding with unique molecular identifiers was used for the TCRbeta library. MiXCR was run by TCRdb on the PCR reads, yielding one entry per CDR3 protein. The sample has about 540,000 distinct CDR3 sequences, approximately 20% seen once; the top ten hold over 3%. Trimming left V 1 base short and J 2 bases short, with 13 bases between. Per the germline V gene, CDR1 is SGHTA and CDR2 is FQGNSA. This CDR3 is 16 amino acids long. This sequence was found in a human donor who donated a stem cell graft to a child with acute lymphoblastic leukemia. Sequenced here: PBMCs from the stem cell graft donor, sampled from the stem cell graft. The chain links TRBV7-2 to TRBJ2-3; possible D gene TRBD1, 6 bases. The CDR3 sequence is CASSLGRGTTTDTQYF. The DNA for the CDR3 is TGTGCCAGCAGCTTAGGCAGAGGGACAACCACAGATACGCAGTATTTT.